Below, 2 T cell receptor beta chains from the same sample are listed, as sequenced in a study of graft-versus-host responses after intestinal transplantation. Clones were read by immunoSEQ multiplex PCR, and TCRdb kept only the in-frame ones, dropping some. The sample consists of roughly 62,000 clones, roughly 89% of them appearing once. The material sequenced was PBMCs, taken roughly 120 days after intestinal transplantation. The receptors shown here come from a human patient who received an intestinal transplant, so some T cells may come from the graft donor.

This clone appeared a single time. The chain links TRBV6-1 to TRBJ2-7; perhaps D is TRBD1 or TRBD2 (6 bases each). Germline values: CDR1 MNHNS, CDR2 SASEGT. V was shortened by 6 bases and J by 0 bases, with 9 bases between the two germline ends. The CDR3 is made up of 13 amino acids. CDR3 protein: CASRRDTSYEQYF. In DNA, the CDR3 is TGTGCCAGCAGGCGGGACACCTCCTACGAGCAGTACTTC.

The J gene is TRBJ2-2, the V gene TRBV28; D is uncertain. Trimming removed 3 bases from V and 8 bases from J, with 4 bases in between. The CDR3 covers 11 residues. Germline V gives CDR1 MDHEN, CDR2 SYDVKM. The CDR3 nucleotides read TGTGCCAGCAGTTTTGCAGGGGAGCTGTTTTTT. Residues: CASSFAGELFF.